A selection of T cell receptor beta chains follows, all from one sample in a study of cytomegalovirus exposure and HLA in healthy donors. TCRdb keeps only in-frame clones here, not all; method: immunoSEQ multiplex PCR. This listing includes 75,000 to 95,000 clones. The specimen was PBMCs. The receptor source for this set is a woman in her sixties in good health and CMV-seronegative. CDR3s include the opening cysteine and the closing phenylalanine or tryptophan. D genes are given only for firm matches.

J gene	D gene	V gene	CDR3 protein	CDR3 DNA
TRBJ1-2	TRBD1	TRBV28	CASSSGQDIRGYTF	TGTGCCAGCAGCTCGGGACAGGACATACGTGGCTACACCTTC
TRBJ1-5	.	TRBV5-1	CASSAGAGSGHQPQHF	TGCGCCAGCAGCGCGGGAGCAGGGTCCGGGCATCAGCCCCAGCATTTT
TRBJ1-2	.	TRBV30	CAWSDDSYGYTF	TGTGCCTGGAGTGATGACTCTTATGGCTACACCTTC
TRBJ2-5	TRBD2	TRBV7-3	CASSLRGGGVQETQYF	TGTGCCAGCAGCCTACGTGGGGGAGGGGTGCAGGAGACCCAGTACTTC
TRBJ1-2	.	TRBV19	CASSMGDMLYGYTF	TGTGCCAGTAGTATGGGAGATATGCTTTATGGCTACACCTTC
TRBJ2-7	TRBD1	TRBV28	CASSFRDRYYEQYF	TGTGCCAGCAGTTTCCGGGACAGATACTACGAGCAGTACTTC
TRBJ1-1	.	TRBV5-4	CASSLARANTEAFF	TGTGCCAGCAGCTTGGCCAGGGCCAACACTGAAGCTTTCTTT
TRBJ1-1	.	TRBV6-6	CASLSGTRNTEAFF	TGTGCCAGCCTTTCCGGGACAAGGAACACTGAAGCTTTCTTT
TRBJ1-5	.	TRBV10-3	CATRGDSNQPQHF	TGTGCCACCCGGGGGGACAGCAATCAGCCCCAGCATTTT
TRBJ1-3	.	TRBV9	CASSVQSRSGNTIYF	TGTGCCAGCAGCGTGCAGTCCCGCTCTGGAAACACCATATATTTT
TRBJ2-3	TRBD2	TRBV27	CASSNDVGLAGADTQYF	TGTGCCAGCAGCAACGACGTCGGACTAGCGGGAGCAGATACGCAGTATTTT
TRBJ2-1	TRBD2	TRBV9	CASSALAGGNGEQLF	TGTGCCAGCAGCGCGCTAGCGGGAGGGAATGGTGAGCAGCTCTTC
TRBJ2-7	.	TRBV5-4	CASSLGSSGSSYEQYF	TGTGCCAGCAGCTTGGGGAGTAGCGGAAGCTCCTACGAGCAGTACTTC
TRBJ2-7	TRBD1	TRBV6-6	CASGGTGFTEQYF	TGTGCCAGCGGAGGGACAGGGTTCACCGAGCAGTACTTC
TRBJ2-1	.	TRBV4-1	CASSQDDRWEQFF	TGCGCCAGCAGCCAAGATGATCGGTGGGAGCAGTTCTTC
TRBJ2-1	.	TRBV9	CASSSDLVPGNEQFF	TGTGCCAGCAGCTCCGATCTAGTGCCCGGCAATGAGCAGTTCTTC
TRBJ2-1	.	TRBV13	CASSPLNNEQFF	TGTGCCAGCAGCCCACTAAACAATGAGCAGTTCTTC
TRBJ2-2	.	TRBV7-9	CASSPCTGELFF	TGTGCCAGCAGCCCATGCACCGGGGAGCTGTTTTTT
TRBJ2-1	TRBD1	TRBV4-1	CASSQEPTGGGYNEQFF	TGCGCCAGCAGCCAAGAGCCCACAGGGGGAGGCTACAATGAGCAGTTCTTC
TRBJ1-1	.	TRBV6-5	CASGNQGDTEAFF	TGTGCCAGCGGGAACCAGGGTGACACTGAAGCTTTCTTT
TRBJ1-1	.	TRBV19	CASSIQGGTEAFF	TGTGCCAGTAGTATACAGGGTGGAACTGAAGCTTTCTTT
TRBJ2-5	.	TRBV20-1	CSAGEYPQYF	TGCAGTGCCGGGGAGTACCCGCAGTACTTC
TRBJ2-5	TRBD1	TRBV5-4	CASSLGDRQETQYF	TGTGCCAGCAGCTTGGGGGACAGGCAAGAGACCCAGTACTTC
TRBJ1-3	.	TRBV6-1	CASSRSSGNTIYF	TGTGCCAGCAGTCGTTCCTCTGGAAACACCATATATTTT
TRBJ1-3	.	TRBV13	CASSARQSLPGNTIYF	TGTGCCAGCAGCGCCCGACAGTCCTTGCCCGGAAACACCATATATTTT
TRBJ2-3	.	TRBV9	CASSLRQFTDTQYF	TGTGCCAGCAGCCTCAGACAGTTCACAGATACGCAGTATTTT
TRBJ2-5	.	TRBV19	CASSIQAPQETQYF	TGTGCCAGTAGTATCCAAGCTCCTCAAGAGACCCAGTACTTC
TRBJ1-2	TRBD1	TRBV5-4	CASRPTGSDGYTF	TGTGCCAGCAGACCGACAGGGTCAGATGGCTACACCTTC
TRBJ1-3	.	TRBV9	CASSVVSSSGNTIYF	TGTGCCAGCAGCGTAGTGTCGAGCTCTGGAAACACCATATATTTT
TRBJ2-1	TRBD2	TRBV5-3	CARSFCNPSGRNRSYNEQFF	TGTGCCAGAAGCTTTTGTAATCCTAGCGGGAGAAATCGCTCCTACAATGAGCAGTTCTTC
TRBJ2-7	.	TRBV1	CTSSQNSGLSYEQYF	TGCACCAGCAGCCAAAATAGCGGGCTCTCCTACGAGCAGTACTTC
TRBJ2-5	TRBD1	TRBV9	CASSEGQGRETQYF	TGTGCCAGCAGCGAAGGACAGGGCCGAGAGACCCAGTACTTC
TRBJ1-5	.	TRBV6-1	CASSEPGNQPQHF	TGTGCCAGCAGTGAGCCGGGCAATCAGCCCCAGCATTTT
TRBJ2-7	.	TRBV11-3	CASSLDGRVGYNEQYF	TGTGCCAGCAGCTTAGATGGCAGGGTCGGTTATAACGAGCAGTACTTC
TRBJ2-3	.	TRBV7-9	CASSLAVRRLTPDTQYF	TGTGCCAGCAGCTTAGCGGTTAGGCGACTCACCCCAGATACGCAGTATTTT
TRBJ2-2	TRBD2	TRBV10-3	CASRPTSGTNTGELFF	TGTGCCAGTCGGCCGACTAGCGGGACAAACACCGGGGAGCTGTTTTTT
TRBJ2-1	.	TRBV9	CASSVDLFSSYNEQFF	TGTGCCAGCAGCGTAGATCTGTTTAGCTCCTACAATGAGCAGTTCTTC
TRBJ1-3	.	TRBV6-1	CASSEAGGAGRAGGNTIYF	TGTGCCAGCAGTGAAGCGGGCGGAGCGGGTCGGGCGGGCGGAAACACCATATATTTT
TRBJ2-2	.	TRBV5-1	CASSLEGASRGELFF	TGCGCCAGCAGCTTGGAGGGAGCCTCCCGCGGGGAGCTGTTTTTT